The 26 T cell receptor beta chains below all came from one sample that was sequenced in a study of CD8 T cells in Susac syndrome. cDNA came from about 0.51 to 1 ug RNA primed by random hexamers. TCRdb itself ran the immunoSEQ multiplex PCR reads through MiXCR, one entry per CDR3 protein. This sample has around 200,000 distinct CDR3 sequences, with roughly 90% found just once. The sequenced sample consisted of CD8+ T cells from PBMCs. These receptor sequences come from a human donor with multiple sclerosis.

The chain recombines TRBV5-1 with TRBJ2-3; no clear D. Germline values: CDR1 SGHRS, CDR2 YFSETQ. Trimming left V 4 bases short and J 0 bases short, with 12 bases between. This CDR3 is 15 amino acids long. CDR3 in amino acids: CASSLPPFSTDTQYF. The CDR3 nucleotides are TGCGCCAGCAGCCTCCCCCCCTTTAGCACAGATACGCAGTATTTT.

V and J are TRBV6-5 and TRBJ1-6; 9 nucleotides match TRBD1. This CDR3 has 21 amino acids. Germline CDR1 and CDR2: MNHEY and SVGAGI. The ends lost 2 bases at V and 8 bases at J; junction bases unmatched: 22. The CDR3 loop reads CASSYSGGRDREAILYSPLHF. The CDR3 coding sequence is TGTGCCAGCAGTTACAGCGGCGGGAGGGACAGGGAGGCCATTCTCTATTCACCCCTCCACTTT.

Remarks on this clonotype: One junction end disagrees with the germline gene, perhaps due to a read error. V is TRBV15 and J is TRBJ2-5; D gene ambiguous. Germline assignment: CDR1 LNHNV and CDR2 YYDKDF (reference sequence). This CDR3 comprises 14 residues. CDR3 loop: CATNREASIPTQYF. CDR3 sequence (DNA): TGTGCCACCAACAGAGAGGCTAGTATACCGACCCAGTACTTC.

The chain uses TRBV19 and TRBJ1-1; D is undetermined. Germline values: CDR1 LNHDA, CDR2 SQIVND (reference sequence). Trimming removed 1 base at V and 4 bases at J, with 7 bases between. This CDR3 contains 13 residues. CDR3 DNA sequence: TGTGCCAGTAGTATAGGTTCTGGCACTGAAGCTTTCTTT. Amino acids: CASSIGSGTEAFF. Based on the CDR3 plus reference TRBV19 and TRBJ1-1, the full variable domain is DGGITQSPKYLFRKEGQNVTLSCEQNLNHDAMYWYRQDPGQGLRLIYYSQIVNDFQKGDIAEGYSVSREKKESFPLTVTSAQKNPTAFYLCASSIGSGTEAFFGQGTRLTVV.

This chain connects TRBV12-3 or TRBV12-4 to TRBJ2-1; 9 bases line up with TRBD2. Trimming cost V 8 bases and J 6 bases; bases outside gene matches: 8. This CDR3 has 14 residues. CDR3 amino acids: CASGASGVPNEQFF. The CDR3 nucleotides read TGTGCCAGCGGAGCTAGCGGGGTTCCCAATGAGCAGTTCTTC.

CDR3 residues: CASSNRPQGRRSSYEQYF. In DNA form, the CDR3 reads TGTGCCAGCAGCAATCGGCCCCAGGGACGACGATCCTCCTACGAGCAGTACTTC. The chain carries TRBV21-1 and TRBJ2-7; TRBD1 was called by the table and not checked on the DNA. TRBV21-1 has pseudogene status. The length of the CDR3 is 18 residues.

The rearrangement joins TRBV6-5 to TRBJ2-2; TRBD2 aligns across 7 bases. There are 15 residues in the CDR3. V trimming: 5 bases; J trimming: 1 base; junction bases outside the gene matches: 4. CDR1 and CDR2 (germline): MNHEY, SVGAGI. In DNA, the CDR3 is TGTGCCAGCAGTGGGAGGGGAGTGAACACCGGGGAGCTGTTTTTT. Translating gives CASSGRGVNTGELFF.

V usage is TRBV13 and J usage is TRBJ1-1; 11 bases agree with TRBD1. This CDR3 has 13 amino acids. Trimming removed 5 bases from V and 8 bases from J; junction bases left unmatched: 4. In germline, CDR1 is PRHDT, CDR2 FYEKMQ (reference sequence). For the CDR3, the DNA is TGTGCCAGCAGCGGACAGGGGGCAGGGGAAGCTTTCTTT. Amino acid sequence: CASSGQGAGEAFF. The full variable domain, its missing parts supplied by reference TRBV13 and TRBJ1-1, is AAGVIQSPRHLIKEKRETATLKCYPIPRHDTVYWYQQGPGQDPQFLISFYEKMQSDKGSIPDRFSAQQFSDYHSELNMSSLELGDSALYFCASSGQGAGEAFFGQGTRLTVV.

The V call is TRBV7-2, the J call TRBJ2-7; maybe TRBD2 (5 bases). This CDR3 has 15 amino acids. Germline V gene sequence: CDR1 SGHTA, CDR2 FQGNSA. V was clipped by 5 bases and J by 1 base, with 15 bases between them. CDR3 protein: CASSLGGSASYEQYF. CDR3 nucleotides: TGTGCCAGCAGCCTTGGTGGGAGCGCTTCCTACGAGCAGTACTTC.

V gene TRBV4-1 combines with J gene TRBJ2-5; 7 positions match TRBD2. The CDR3 has 13 amino acids. In germline, CDR1 is MGHRA, CDR2 YSYEKL. The ends lost 8 bases at V and 1 base at J; junction bases unmatched: 4. CDR3 nucleotide sequence: TGCGCCAGCGGGCTAGCGGTCCAAGAGACCCAGTACTTC. This gives the protein CASGLAVQETQYF.

V and J are TRBV2 and TRBJ2-6; D is tentatively TRBD1 or TRBD2 (6 bases each). Germline values: CDR1 SNHLY, CDR2 FYNNEI. The germline V and J ends were trimmed by 4 bases and 0 bases, with 19 bases remaining between them. CDR3 length: 19 residues. CDR3 sequence: CASSGRAEGGSSGANVLTF. For the CDR3, the DNA is TGTGCCAGCAGTGGACGGGCGGAGGGGGGAAGCTCTGGGGCCAACGTCCTGACTTTC.

The genes are TRBV27 and TRBJ2-1; TRBD2 might be the D (6 bases). The CDR3 extends over 16 amino acids. Germline assignment: CDR1 MNHEY and CDR2 SMNVEV (reference sequence). Trimming pared 5 bases from V and 0 bases from J, leaving 14 bases between. The CDR3 loop reads CASSPFGGSSYNEQFF. The CDR3 region has the DNA TGTGCCAGCAGTCCGTTCGGGGGAAGCTCCTACAATGAGCAGTTCTTC.

This chain connects TRBV5-1 to TRBJ2-7, with a tentative D call TRBD1 (6 bases). The germline V and J ends were trimmed by 4 bases and 4 bases, with 12 bases remaining between them. The germline gives CDR1 SGHRS, CDR2 YFSETQ. This CDR3 has 13 residues. In nucleotides, the CDR3 is TGCGCCAGCAGCGGGGGCATGGGGTACGAGCAGTACTTC. Its protein is CASSGGMGYEQYF.

J is TRBJ2-1 and V is TRBV18; D is unresolved. The V and J ends lost 1 base and 5 bases respectively, with 6 bases between them. Per germline, CDR1 KGHSH and CDR2 LQKENI. This CDR3 is 13 amino acids long. The CDR3 sequence is CASSPLSNNEQFF. In DNA form, the CDR3 reads TGTGCCAGCTCACCACTGAGTAACAATGAGCAGTTCTTC.

This chain links TRBV11-1 with TRBJ1-1; D is unresolved. This CDR3 region has 12 residues. Germline loops: CDR1 SGHAT, CDR2 FQDESV (reference sequence). V was cut by 3 bases and J by 8 bases, with 10 bases left in between. CDR3 residues: CASSFVLEEAFF. For the CDR3, the DNA is TGTGCCAGCAGCTTTGTCCTGGAGGAAGCTTTCTTT.

The chain recombines TRBV30 with TRBJ1-1; D may be TRBD1 (5 bases). The CDR3 has 12 amino acids. CDR1 and CDR2 from the germline V gene are GTSNPN and SVGIG (reference sequence). The germline V and J ends were trimmed by 0 bases and 8 bases, with 10 bases remaining between them. The DNA of the CDR3 is TGTGCCTGGAGTGTACGAGCAGGGGAAGCTTTCTTT. This sequence encodes CAWSVRAGEAFF. The variable domain in full, completed from reference TRBV30 and TRBJ1-1, reads SQTIHQWPATLVQPVGSPLSLECTVEGTSNPNLYWYRQAAGRGLQLLFYSVGIGQISSEVPQNLSASRPQDRQFILSSKKLLLSDSGFYLCAWSVRAGEAFFGQGTRLTVV.

This chain connects TRBV9 to TRBJ2-3, with 14 positions matching TRBD2. The J segment lost 2 bases and the V segment lost 4 bases, leaving 3 bases of the junction unmatched. The CDR3 runs 16 residues. Germline V lookup: CDR1 SGDLS, CDR2 YYNGEE. For the CDR3, the DNA is TGTGCCAGCAGCCCGGGACTAGCGGGGGCCACAGATACGCAGTATTTT. Translated, it gives CASSPGLAGATDTQYF.

This clonotype was seen a single time. V and J are TRBV6-5 and TRBJ1-1; D not certain. Germline V gives CDR1 MNHEY, CDR2 SVGAGI. Deletions cut 2 bases from V and 12 bases from J, with 22 bases between. The CDR3 is made up of 15 amino acids. Here the CDR3 reads CASSYEGLEPFKSFF. The CDR3 coding sequence is TGTGCCAGCAGTTACGAGGGCCTGGAGCCCTTCAAGTCTTTCTTT.

The rearrangement uses TRBV29-1 and TRBJ1-1, with D unclear. Germline CDR1 and CDR2: SQVTM and ANQGSEA. V lost 4 bases, J lost 1 base, and 10 bases lay in between. The CDR3 loop spans 13 amino acids. CDR3 region: CSVGVVGNTEAFF. The CDR3 DNA follows: TGCAGCGTTGGGGTGGTAGGGAACACTGAAGCTTTCTTT.

V is TRBV6-5 and J is TRBJ1-4; 10 bases are a match to TRBD1. CDR1 is MNHEY, CDR2 SVGAGI, per germline. CDR3 length: 13 amino acids. After removal of 8 bases from V and 5 bases from J, the junction contained 2 bases not matched to a gene. CDR3: CASWTGGNEKLFF. The CDR3 DNA sequence: TGTGCCAGCTGGACAGGGGGAAATGAAAAACTGTTTTTT.

The chain recombines TRBV6-5 with TRBJ1-1; tentatively, D is TRBD1 (5 bases). Germline CDR1 and CDR2: MNHEY and SVGAGI. This CDR3 is built from 16 residues. With 0 bases removed from V and 6 bases from J, the gap between germline ends came to 17 bases. The CDR3 DNA is TGTGCCAGCAGTTACTCGTACCCAGGGTTTAGGGCTGAAGCTTTCTTT. Translation: CASSYSYPGFRAEAFF.

The gene calls are TRBV29-1 and TRBJ1-1, with D tentatively TRBD1 (6 bases). CDR3 size: 13 residues. The germline V and J ends were trimmed by 2 bases and 6 bases, with 13 bases remaining between them. Germline loops: CDR1 SQVTM, CDR2 ANQGSEA. In DNA form, the CDR3 reads TGCAGCGTTGAATCCTCAGGACAGCCTGAAGCTTTCTTT. Amino acids: CSVESSGQPEAFF. The variable domain in full, completed from reference TRBV29-1 and TRBJ1-1, reads SAVISQKPSRDICQRGTSLTIQCQVDSQVTMMFWYRQQPGQSLTLIATANQGSEATYESGFVIDKFPISRPNLTFSTLTVSNMSPEDSSIYLCSVESSGQPEAFFGQGTRLTVV.

V is TRBV6-1 and J is TRBJ2-2, with 11 bases that match TRBD1. The CDR3 spans 16 residues. V trimming: 7 bases; J trimming: 5 bases; junction bases outside the gene matches: 9. Germline V gene sequence: CDR1 MNHNS, CDR2 SASEGT. DNA of the CDR3: TGTGCCAGCACCCATTCCGGGACAGGGGGGACCGGGGAGCTGTTTTTT. It encodes CASTHSGTGGTGELFF.

The chain couples TRBV6-6 to TRBJ2-3; 9 bases are shared with TRBD2. Germline-derived CDR1 and CDR2 are MNHNY and SVGAGI (reference sequence). With V trimmed by 2 bases and J by 2 bases, 5 bases remained unmatched. There are 16 residues in the CDR3. The CDR3 region has the DNA TGTGCCAGCAGTTACGGGGGCGGGGGGGCCACAGATACGCAGTATTTT. Its protein is CASSYGGGGATDTQYF.

V and J are TRBV7-9 and TRBJ2-7, with D maybe TRBD1 (5 bases). The CDR3 length is 16 residues. The germline V gene encodes CDR1 SEHNR and CDR2 FQNEAQ (reference sequence). Between the trimmed V and J ends, which lost 6 bases and 3 bases, there was a span of 21 bases. The CDR3 bases are TGTGCCAGCAGTTCACCGAAAGTCGACAGAGACTACGAGCAGTACTTC. Translating gives CASSSPKVDRDYEQYF.

This clonotype was seen only once. The chain combines TRBV5-1 with TRBJ2-5, with 7 bases that match TRBD1. J was trimmed by 1 base and V by 4 bases; bases with no gene match: 10. The CDR3 totals 16 residues. Germline V gene data show CDR1 as SGHRS and CDR2 as YFSETQ. The CDR3 region is CASSPSPGQPQETQYF. The CDR3 coding sequence is TGCGCCAGCAGCCCAAGCCCGGGACAGCCCCAAGAGACCCAGTACTTC.